This TCR beta chain is drawn from a study of OX40 agonist ivuxolimab in advanced cancers. Study at large: The study treated patients with ivuxolimab, an agonistic anti-OX40 (CD134) antibody. At 82.7% male, the cohort had a mean age of approximately 60 years, ranging from roughly 20 to 85. The eligibility criteria allowed prior anti-PD-1, anti-PD-L1 or anti-CTLA-4 therapy, and 40% had some. General observations from the study: Clonal expansion by week 6 occurred in CD4+ and CD8+ blood T cells (at 0.1 to 3.0 mg/kg).

The CDR3 consists of 14 residues. J gave up 2 bases and V 5 bases, and 5 bases lay outside the gene matches. The germline gives CDR1 LNHDA, CDR2 SQIVND (reference sequence). Sequencing was performed with immunoSEQ multiplex PCR; in TCRdb, only in-frame clones are kept and a portion is missing. The data show around 83,000 clones, about 90% seen once. This clone has a single count. Antigen: not known. The rearrangement uses TRBV19 and TRBJ1-1; 7 nucleotides agree with TRBD1. The sequence came from an adult with an advanced solid tumor such as melanoma, head and neck, liver or kidney cancer. The sequences come from CD4+ or CD8+ T cells sorted from blood, collected in a trial of the OX40 agonist ivuxolimab. The CDR3 region has the DNA TGTGCCAGTAGTCGGGACAGCCTCAACACTGAAGCTTTCTTT. Translating gives CASSRDSLNTEAFF.